The entry below gives a single T cell receptor (beta chain) sequence along with its context. This clonotype was counted a few times. Which antigen it targets is not known. No much larger clone is present one base from it, and per-base qualities are unavailable. The library was produced with 5' RACE. The sequencing machine was an Illumina HiSeq 2500. A second PCR of 7 to 11 cycles was run with a J-beta primer mix and a sample-barcoded 5' primer. A unique molecular identifier was introduced onto each TCR beta cDNA molecule by a template-switch 5' adaptor carrying 12 random nucleotides. Each sample yielded at least 3 million CDR3-containing paired-end reads. First-strand cDNA was synthesized from all RNA with the Mint cDNA synthesis kit, primed by a TRBC-specific oligonucleotide. After uracil-DNA glycosylase treatment, a first 18-cycle PCR used universal primers M1SS and BC2_uni_R on all cDNA. On the study's bioinformatics: For normalization, 1 million high-quality reads, each with a distinct molecular identifier, were randomly selected from each sample. Reads sharing molecular identifiers were discarded rather than binned into consensus sequences. MiTCR, set to a Q25 quality threshold and the strictest error-elimination algorithm, was used for CDR3 identification, clonotype clustering and error correction. A nonparametric unseen species model using Euler transformation provided a lower-bound estimate of total TCR beta diversity. In TCRdb, the public reads were trimmed at Q25 with fastp and aligned with MiXCR, with productive beta chains retained. Each CDR3 protein appears once, grouped with its most common genes and DNA. TCRdb's processing, not the authors' own work, is the source of the V and J calls. In this sample the table shows under 1,100,000 distinct CDR3 sequences, approximately 25% of which occur a single time. The ten largest clones take up 0.65% to 0.75% of the sample.

The sample comes from a study of blood T cells in healthy people across ages (dated by TCRdb to 2014 to 2015). For the wider study: In model experiments, template switching captured roughly one uniquely barcoded TCR beta cDNA molecule for every two T cells. Donors were grouped into four age groups: young (average approximately 15 years), middle-aged (roughly 37), aged (around 66) and long-lived (over 80). To track age-related changes in TCR beta repertoire diversity, the study relied on deep sequencing normalized with unique cDNA molecular identifiers. The study analyzed two additional independent replicas of 1 million unique cDNA reads from the same blood draw for two donors, one aged 18 to 29 and one aged 80 or older. Study-wide findings and limitations: The long-lived group showed more naive CD4+ T cells, fewer expanded clones and increased TCR diversity than the aged group, suggesting age selection. Conclusive comparison of naive and antigen-experienced compartments was prevented by the profiling of bulk unsorted PBMCs. As age increased, observed TCR beta diversity per million T cells dropped in a roughly linear way, and a significant reduction was already evident by age roughly 36. There was a strong correlation between observed TCR beta diversity and the percentage of naive T cells measured by flow cytometry. Because the CMV infection status of the donors was unknown, age-related changes in expanded clonotypes may potentially have been confounded. Total diversity estimates from one million sequenced T cells were considered lower bounds and underestimates.

The approximately 39 donors, aged 6 to 90 years, were systemically healthy Caucasian individuals from Russia. Approximately 9.3 milliliters of peripheral blood were drawn from each donor into EDTA-treated Vacutainer tubes. Ficoll-Paque density-gradient centrifugation was used to isolate PBMCs, with at least 7 million per sample. Trizol reagent was used to extract total RNA from PBMCs, with at least 6 micrograms per sample. The percentages of naive CD45RAhigh/CD27high T cells were determined by flow cytometry on a PBMC aliquot from every donor. The CDR3 starts with the cysteine, ends with the phenylalanine, and has 14 residues. Here the CDR3 DNA is all that survives: 42 bases in frame from base 1. For CDR1 and CDR2, the germline V gene lists SGHTA and FQGNSA. The junction shows trimming of 1 base on V and 4 bases on J, plus 10 bases between the germline ends. These data also featured in a second study, about T cells of mothers and their children. The second study reports: Donors were nine systemically healthy Caucasian individuals: three mothers and their six children. cDNA synthesis used all of the extracted RNA, with approximately 1.4 ug of RNA in each 15 ul reaction. In the second PCR, the M1S primer added sample barcodes and 2-4 random nucleotides. Each mother yielded over 10 million TCR beta CDR3 reads and each child some 3 million reads. TCR recombination output is similarly shaped by thymic selection in related and unrelated pairs, with a minor effect exerted by inherited differences. Normalized repertoire overlap in related mother-child pairs was always slightly higher than in unrelated mother-child pairs, but the difference was never significant. No persistent microchimeric T cell clones were detected, at a sensitivity of roughly 99 clones per million clonotypes. In the study, deep NGS was used to compare the TCR beta repertoires of mothers and children, and features distinguishing related mother-child pairs from unrelated individuals were sought. On average, the children were about 10 +/- 4 years old, while the mothers were approximately 41 +/- 4 years old. After adapters were ligated using NEBNext reagents, the libraries underwent 100+100 nt paired-end sequencing on an Illumina HiSeq 2000. Mother and child libraries were prepared a month apart and sequenced in separate runs to prevent cross-contamination. Between roughly 500,000 and 2,300,000 distinct TCR beta clonotypes were identified per donor. Naive TCR beta clonotypes were estimated from low-frequency clonotypes matched to each donor's FACS-determined naive share, without sorting.

The rearranged segments are TRBV7-2 and TRBJ1-2; TRBD1 is perhaps the D gene, given 5 matching bases. The receptor's source is a girl between 2 and 10 years old in good health. Sequenced material: blood. The CDR3: CASSLGGDFYGYTF. The base sequence is TGTGCCAGCAGCTTAGGGGGGGATTTCTATGGCTACACCTTC.